Reported below is one TCR beta chain. The antigen remains undetermined. TCRdb keeps only in-frame clones here, not all; method: immunoSEQ multiplex PCR. Among about 91,000 clones listed, around 84% were seen once. This CDR3 contains 13 residues. Trimming left V 3 bases short and J 0 bases short, with 5 bases between. Germline CDR1 is SGHAT and CDR2 is FQNNGV. This sample is part of a study of OX40 agonist ivuxolimab in advanced cancers. The study's findings and limits: The average count of expanded clones was higher among CD8+ T cells than among CD4+.

V is TRBV11-2 and J is TRBJ2-5; D uncertain. This receptor was identified in an adult with an advanced solid tumor such as melanoma, head and neck, liver or kidney cancer. Source: CD4+ or CD8+ T cells sorted from blood, taken in a trial of the OX40 agonist ivuxolimab. The CDR3 region has the DNA TGTGCCAGCAGCTTCGGCAACCAAGAGACCCAGTACTTC. Protein sequence: CASSFGNQETQYF.